The 29 T cell receptor beta chains below all came from one sample that was sequenced in a study of blood T cell repertoires in COVID-19. Some clones are missing from TCRdb's copy, which holds only in-frame ones; the method was immunoSEQ multiplex PCR. The sample shows around 93,000 clones, approximately 77% of them seen only once. Sequences were obtained from peripheral blood. The receptors here all came from a woman aged 80 or older with acute or convalescent COVID-19.

This chain uses TRBV11-2 with TRBJ2-3; TRBD2 is a possible D gene (5 bases). V dropped 0 bases and J dropped 5 bases, with 12 bases sitting between them. The CDR3 loop spans 15 amino acids. Per the germline V gene, CDR1 is SGHAT and CDR2 is FQNNGV. CDR3 DNA: TGTGCCAGCAGCTTAGAAAGGGCGGGTTTAGATACGCAGTATTTT. Protein product: CASSLERAGLDTQYF.

In its sample, this clone was seen a few times. J is TRBJ1-3 and V is TRBV5-6, with a possible D match to TRBD1 (5 bases). The CDR3 is made up of 16 amino acids. Trimming removed 1 base at V and 0 bases at J, with 11 bases between. The germline gives CDR1 SGHDT, CDR2 YYEEEE. In nucleotides, the CDR3 is TGTGCCAGCAGCTTGTTTTGGGGCAGCTCTGGAAACACCATATATTTT. Its protein is CASSLFWGSSGNTIYF. The full variable domain, its missing parts supplied by reference TRBV5-6 and TRBJ1-3, is DAGVTQSPTHLIKTRGQQVTLRCSPKSGHDTVSWYQQALGQGPQFIFQYYEEEERQRGNFPDRFSGHQFPNYSSELNVNALLLGDSALYLCASSLFWGSSGNTIYFGEGSWLTVV.

This clone was found many times. CDR3 in DNA: TGTGCCAGCAGTTTAGAGGGCAGGGGTAACACCGGGGAGCTGTTTTTT. Translated, it gives CASSLEGRGNTGELFF. The chain is built from TRBV27 and TRBJ2-2; D is possibly TRBD1 (6 bases). This CDR3 spans 16 amino acids. Between the trimmed V and J ends, which lost 2 bases and 2 bases, there was a span of 12 bases. Germline lookup yields CDR1 MNHEY and CDR2 SMNVEV (reference sequence).

Here the CDR3 DNA reads TGTGCCAGCAGCTGGAGGGACCCCACCAATGAAAAACTGTTTTTT. Protein product: CASSWRDPTNEKLFF. The rearrangement uses TRBV5-6 and TRBJ1-4; perhaps TRBD1 as D (5 bases). The V end lost 3 bases, the J end lost 5 bases, and 14 bases lay between the germline ends. The CDR3 runs to 15 residues. CDR1 and CDR2 (germline): SGHDT, YYEEEE. Supplemented by reference TRBV5-6 and TRBJ1-4, the full variable domain reads DAGVTQSPTHLIKTRGQQVTLRCSPKSGHDTVSWYQQALGQGPQFIFQYYEEEERQRGNFPDRFSGHQFPNYSSELNVNALLLGDSALYLCASSWRDPTNEKLFFGSGTQLSVL.

The rearrangement links TRBV7-2 to TRBJ2-3; 14 bases fit TRBD2. The length of the CDR3 is 17 residues. Germline V gene sequence: CDR1 SGHTA, CDR2 FQGNSA. Trimming removed 5 bases from V and 2 bases from J; junction bases left unmatched: 6. Here the CDR3 reads CASSPGLAGAPTDTQYF. CDR3 coding DNA: TGTGCCAGCAGCCCGGGACTAGCGGGGGCCCCCACAGATACGCAGTATTTT.

The V call is TRBV5-1, the J call TRBJ1-6; 9 positions agree with TRBD1. V dropped 0 bases and J dropped 6; count of bases not matched to a gene: 1. The CDR3 contains 15 residues. CDR1 is SGHRS and CDR2 is YFSETQ in the germline V gene. This chain's CDR3 is CASSLETGGNSPLHF. Written as DNA, the CDR3 is TGCGCCAGCAGCTTGGAGACAGGGGGTAATTCACCCCTCCACTTT.

This chain uses TRBV29-1 with TRBJ2-2; D is possibly TRBD1 (7 bases). From germline, CDR1 is SQVTM and CDR2 ANQGSEA. The V end was cut by 6 bases, the J end by 7 bases, with 15 bases between. The CDR3 is 13 residues long. The CDR3 DNA sequence: TGCAGCGTGAGACACCAGGGGGGCGGGGAGCTGTTTTTT. It translates to CSVRHQGGGELFF.

Here the CDR3 DNA reads TGCGCCAGCAGGCTAGGAGACAGAGAGACCCAGTACTTC. The encoded protein is CASRLGDRETQYF. V is TRBV5-1 and J is TRBJ2-5, with D possibly TRBD1 on 5 matching bases. Trimming removed 5 bases at V and 4 bases at J, with 12 bases between. This CDR3 is built from 13 residues. Germline V gene lookup returns CDR1 SGHRS and CDR2 YFSETQ.

This clone showed up just a few times. The chain recombines TRBV15 with TRBJ1-4; 9 bases match TRBD1. The CDR3 extends over 13 amino acids. Trimming removed 3 bases from V and 7 bases from J; junction bases left unmatched: 0. Germline-derived CDR1 and CDR2 are LNHNV and YYDKDF (reference sequence). This CDR3 is CATSRGQGEKLFF. The CDR3 DNA sequence: TGTGCCACCAGCAGGGGACAGGGTGAAAAACTGTTTTTT.

This rearrangement joins TRBV4-2 to TRBJ2-7, with D possibly being TRBD2 (6 bases). The germline V and J ends were trimmed by 0 bases and 4 bases, with 13 bases remaining between them. Germline CDR1 reads LGHNA; CDR2 reads YNFKEQ. The CDR3 consists of 15 residues. CDR3 amino acids: CASSQDSRGWYEQYF. CDR3 DNA: TGTGCCAGCAGCCAAGACAGCCGGGGGTGGTACGAGCAGTACTTC.

This clone was counted a few times. The chain links TRBV4-1 to TRBJ1-6, with 12 bases identical to TRBD1. CDR1 and CDR2 (germline): MGHRA, YSYEKL. This CDR3 region has 21 residues. V was pared by 0 bases and J by 0 bases, with 9 bases of the junction left unmatched. CDR3: CASSQDQGTGGAGSYNSPLHF. The CDR3 DNA follows: TGCGCCAGCAGCCAAGATCAGGGGACAGGGGGCGCCGGCTCCTATAATTCACCCCTCCACTTT.

V is TRBV24-1 and J is TRBJ2-3; 8 bases line up with TRBD2. Germline loops: CDR1 KGHDR, CDR2 SFDVKD. V shed 4 bases and J 4 bases; nucleotides not matched to a gene: 9. This CDR3 has 16 amino acids. CDR3 amino acids: CATSDSFGGGSDTQYF. CDR3 coding DNA: TGTGCCACCAGTGACTCCTTCGGGGGGGGGTCAGATACGCAGTATTTT.

The chain links TRBV3-1 (or the pseudogene TRBV3-2) to TRBJ2-1; 9 bases are a match to TRBD2. With V trimmed by 1 base and J by 11 bases, 6 bases remained unmatched. Germline values: CDR1 LGHDT, CDR2 YNNKEL (reference sequence). There are 14 residues in the CDR3. Here the CDR3 reads CASSQGGSGRKQFF. CDR3 DNA sequence: TGTGCCAGCAGCCAAGGGGGTAGCGGGAGAAAGCAGTTCTTC.

The V and J genes are TRBV6-5 and TRBJ2-7, with TRBD1 matching 7 bases. This CDR3 region has 14 residues. The V gene's germline CDR1 is MNHEY and CDR2 SVGAGI. Trimming removed 5 bases from V and 2 bases from J; junction bases left unmatched: 6. The CDR3 loop reads CASSIGTATYEQYF. The CDR3 DNA reads TGTGCCAGCAGTATAGGGACAGCAACCTACGAGCAGTACTTC.

To note about this clone: At one end the junction does not follow the germline gene, possibly because of a read error. The chain has TRBV6-6 and TRBJ2-7; 9 bases match TRBD1. The CDR3 has 12 amino acids. Germline loops: CDR1 MNHNY, CDR2 SVGAGI (reference sequence). The CDR3 sequence: CASGQGFYEQYF. Here the CDR3 DNA reads TGCGCCTCGGGACAGGGATTCTACGAGCAGTACTTC.

This rearrangement joins TRBV30 to TRBJ1-4, with 7 nucleotides matching TRBD1. The V gene's germline CDR1 is GTSNPN and CDR2 SVGIG (reference sequence). Trimming at V came to 3 bases and at J to 4 bases, leaving 8 bases not matched to a gene. The CDR3 is 15 residues long. The CDR3 here is CAWSETGYGNEKLFF. DNA for the CDR3: TGTGCCTGGAGCGAGACAGGGTACGGTAATGAAAAACTGTTTTTT. The variable domain in full, completed from reference TRBV30 and TRBJ1-4, reads SQTIHQWPATLVQPVGSPLSLECTVEGTSNPNLYWYRQAAGRGLQLLFYSVGIGQISSEVPQNLSASRPQDRQFILSSKKLLLSDSGFYLCAWSETGYGNEKLFFGSGTQLSVL.

This clone was recorded many times. The chain has TRBV7-9 and TRBJ2-3; possibly TRBD2 for D (5 bases). Germline V gene lookup returns CDR1 SEHNR and CDR2 FQNEAQ (reference sequence). V was clipped by 7 bases and J by 0 bases, with 23 bases between them. The CDR3 is made up of 18 amino acids. CDR3 sequence: CASTPLPGGVVSTDTQYF. Here the CDR3 DNA reads TGTGCCAGCACCCCACTGCCCGGAGGTGTAGTGAGCACAGATACGCAGTATTTT.

This chain connects TRBV11-3 to TRBJ2-3; D is possibly TRBD2 (5 bases). CDR1 and CDR2 from the germline V gene are SGHNT and YENEEA. Trimming removed 3 bases at V and 4 bases at J, with 14 bases between. CDR3 length: 15 amino acids. CDR3 residues: CASSFGGRWADTQYF. The CDR3 nucleotides are TGTGCCAGCAGCTTTGGAGGAAGATGGGCAGATACGCAGTATTTT.

V and J are TRBV13 and TRBJ2-7; 12 positions agree with TRBD2. The V gene's germline CDR1 is PRHDT and CDR2 FYEKMQ (reference sequence). The CDR3 runs 16 residues. Trimming at V came to 5 bases and at J to 3 bases, leaving 8 bases not matched to a gene. CDR3 bases: TGTGCCAGCAGCCACCGACTAGCGGGGGCCAACTACGAGCAGTACTTC. Encoded protein: CASSHRLAGANYEQYF.

The chain combines TRBV18 with TRBJ1-3, with a possible D match to TRBD1 (6 bases). The germline gives CDR1 KGHSH, CDR2 LQKENI. CDR3 length equals 16 residues. Trimming took off 2 bases at V and 2 bases at J, with 13 bases between the two ends. CDR3 nucleotides: TGTGCCAGCTCACCAGCCCGGCAGGGGACTGGAAACACCATATATTTT. Amino acid sequence: CASSPARQGTGNTIYF.

This clone was seen once. The chain is built from TRBV5-1 and TRBJ2-5; D is unresolved. There are 15 residues in the CDR3. CDR1 is SGHRS, CDR2 YFSETQ, per germline. Trimming stripped 0 bases from V and 3 bases from J, with 12 bases between. CDR3 residues: CASSLAGVTEETQYF. The CDR3 DNA reads TGCGCCAGCAGCTTGGCCGGAGTGACGGAAGAGACCCAGTACTTC.

The chain joins TRBV30 to TRBJ2-3; 7 nucleotides agree with TRBD1. J lost 1 base, V lost 2 bases, and 3 bases had no gene match. CDR1 is GTSNPN and CDR2 is SVGIG in the germline V gene (reference sequence). This CDR3 is built from 14 residues. CDR3 sequence reads: CAWSPQGGTDTQYF. The CDR3, as DNA: TGTGCCTGGAGTCCCCAGGGGGGCACAGATACGCAGTATTTT. Variable domain in full (rest from reference TRBV30 and TRBJ2-3): SQTIHQWPATLVQPVGSPLSLECTVEGTSNPNLYWYRQAAGRGLQLLFYSVGIGQISSEVPQNLSASRPQDRQFILSSKKLLLSDSGFYLCAWSPQGGTDTQYFGPGTRLTVL.

This chain connects TRBV7-2 to TRBJ1-5, with D unresolved. CDR1 and CDR2 (germline): SGHTA, FQGNSA. The CDR3 has 13 amino acids. With 2 bases removed from V and 5 bases from J, the gap between germline ends came to 7 bases. The CDR3 loop reads CASSLSTYQPQHF. For the CDR3, the DNA is TGTGCCAGCAGCTTAAGCACTTATCAGCCCCAGCATTTT.

V and J are TRBV7-2 and TRBJ2-7, with D perhaps TRBD1 (5 bases). Trimming left V 6 bases short and J 3 bases short, with 12 bases between. In germline, CDR1 is SGHTA, CDR2 FQGNSA. CDR3 length: 13 residues. CDR3 nucleotide sequence: TGTGCCAGCAGTGTACAGGTTCGCTACGAGCAGTACTTC. Translation gives CASSVQVRYEQYF.

This sequence joins TRBV9 and TRBJ1-3; no reliable D call. The CDR3 consists of 12 residues. Germline loops: CDR1 SGDLS, CDR2 YYNGEE. Trimming took 3 bases from V and 5 from J, leaving 6 bases between them. CDR3 residues: CASSGVRNTIYF. The CDR3 DNA follows: TGTGCCAGCAGCGGAGTCCGAAACACCATATATTTT.

J is TRBJ2-7 and V is TRBV7-2; TRBD1 matches at 8 bases. Per germline, CDR1 SGHTA and CDR2 FQGNSA. The CDR3 has 17 residues. J lost 5 bases, V lost 3 bases, and 15 bases had no gene match. The CDR3 DNA is TGTGCCAGCAGCTTCGGACGGACAGGGACGGTAGTGGACGAGCAGTACTTC. This sequence encodes CASSFGRTGTVVDEQYF.

The chain employs TRBV28 and TRBJ1-1, with D uncertain. The V and J ends lost 7 bases and 0 bases respectively, with 12 bases between them. Germline V lookup: CDR1 MDHEN, CDR2 SYDVKM. The CDR3 sequence is 14 residues long. The CDR3 region has the DNA TGTGCCAGCATGACACCTAACATGAACACTGAAGCTTTCTTT. It encodes CASMTPNMNTEAFF.

This rearrangement joins TRBV7-9 to TRBJ1-1; D is unclear. Germline V lookup: CDR1 SEHNR, CDR2 FQNEAQ (reference sequence). The CDR3 runs 12 residues. V lost 3 bases to trimming and J lost 6 bases, with 8 bases between them. The CDR3 region is CASSFGEAEAFF. The CDR3 nucleotides are TGTGCCAGCAGCTTCGGTGAGGCTGAAGCTTTCTTT.

This clone was seen a single time. The chain has TRBV28 and TRBJ2-7; TRBD2 matches at 8 bases. Germline V gene lookup returns CDR1 MDHEN and CDR2 SYDVKM. The CDR3 runs to 14 residues. V was clipped by 6 bases and J by 1 base; unmatched bases: 5. The CDR3 coding sequence is TGTGCCAGCAGGGGACTAGAGGTTTCCTACGAGCAGTACTTC. Amino acids: CASRGLEVSYEQYF.